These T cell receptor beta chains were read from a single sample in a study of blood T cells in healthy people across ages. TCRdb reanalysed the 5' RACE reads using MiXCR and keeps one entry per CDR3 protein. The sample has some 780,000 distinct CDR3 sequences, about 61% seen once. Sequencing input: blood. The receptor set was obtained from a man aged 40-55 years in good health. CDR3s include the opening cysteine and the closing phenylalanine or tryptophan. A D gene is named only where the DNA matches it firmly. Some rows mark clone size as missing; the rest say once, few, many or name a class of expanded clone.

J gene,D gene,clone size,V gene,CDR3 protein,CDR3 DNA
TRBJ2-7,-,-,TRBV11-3,CASSSLTGPENYEQYF,TGTGCCAGCAGCTCACTAACGGGACCAGAGAACTACGAGCAGTACTTC
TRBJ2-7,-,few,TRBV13,CASSLQSYEQYF,TGTGCCAGCAGCTTGCAGTCCTACGAGCAGTACTTC
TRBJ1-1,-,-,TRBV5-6,CASGEFTEAFF,TGTGCCAGCGGAGAGTTTACTGAAGCTTTCTTT
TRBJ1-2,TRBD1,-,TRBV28,CASSLWTGGSYGYTF,TGTGCCAGCAGTTTATGGACAGGGGGGTCCTATGGCTACACCTTC
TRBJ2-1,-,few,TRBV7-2,CASSLAMGVVDEQFF,TGTGCCAGCAGCTTAGCGATGGGAGTTGTCGATGAGCAGTTCTTC
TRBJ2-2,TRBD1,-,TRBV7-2,CASSVQGVTGELFF,TGTGCCAGCAGCGTACAGGGGGTCACCGGGGAGCTGTTTTTT
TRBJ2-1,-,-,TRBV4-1,CASSQGWETYNEQFF,TGCGCCAGCAGCCAAGGGTGGGAGACCTACAATGAGCAGTTCTTC
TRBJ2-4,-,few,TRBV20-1,CSASGSGGDIQYF,TGCAGTGCTAGCGGGAGTGGAGGTGACATTCAGTACTTC
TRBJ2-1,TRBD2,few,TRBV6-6,CASWDRGGKGNEQFF,TGTGCCAGCTGGGACCGGGGGGGTAAGGGCAATGAGCAGTTCTTC
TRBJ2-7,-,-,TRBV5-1,CASSLQWSGVVSYEQYF,TGCGCCAGCAGCTTGCAGTGGTCGGGGGTCGTCTCCTACGAGCAGTACTTC
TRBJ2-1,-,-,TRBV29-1,CSVEVGAPNEQFF,TGCAGCGTTGAAGTTGGGGCCCCGAATGAGCAGTTCTTC
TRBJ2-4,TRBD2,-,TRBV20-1,CSKVAAGEPKSIQYF,TGCAGTAAGGTCGCGGCGGGAGAACCCAAAAGCATTCAGTACTTC
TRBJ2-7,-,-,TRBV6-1,CASKVTGMVNEQYF,TGTGCCAGCAAGGTAACAGGGATGGTTAATGAGCAGTACTTC
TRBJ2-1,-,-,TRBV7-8,CASSLTLSSYNEQFF,TGTGCCAGCAGCTTAACCTTAAGCTCCTACAATGAGCAGTTCTTC
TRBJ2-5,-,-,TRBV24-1,CVTSDRQETQYF,TGTGTCACCAGTGACCGCCAAGAGACCCAGTACTTC
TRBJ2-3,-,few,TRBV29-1,CSVGDTDTQYF,TGCAGCGTTGGGGACACAGATACGCAGTATTTT
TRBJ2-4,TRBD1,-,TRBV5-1,CASSTDRLGEQYF,TGCGCCAGCAGCACGGACAGGCTCGGTGAGCAGTACTTC
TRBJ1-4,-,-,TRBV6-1,CASSRIRTAATNEKLFF,TGTGCCAGCAGTCGAATTCGGACAGCAGCAACTAATGAAAAACTGTTTTTT
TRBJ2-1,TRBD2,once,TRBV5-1,CASSPPGLTGNEQFF,TGCGCCAGCAGCCCTCCGGGACTAACCGGGAATGAGCAGTTCTTC
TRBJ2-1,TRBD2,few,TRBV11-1,CASRGSASGTLSYNEQFF,TGTGCCAGCAGAGGATCGGCTAGCGGGACCCTCTCCTACAATGAGCAGTTCTTC
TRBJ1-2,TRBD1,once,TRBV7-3,CASSLEKIKTGQDIYGYTF,TGTGCCAGCAGCTTAGAAAAGATTAAGACGGGACAGGATATATATGGCTACACCTTC
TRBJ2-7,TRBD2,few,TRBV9,CASSPPWRGLGYEQYF,TGTGCCAGCAGCCCGCCCTGGAGGGGACTAGGCTACGAGCAGTACTTC
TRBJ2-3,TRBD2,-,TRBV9,CASIAGTSETDTQYF,TGTGCCAGCATCGCCGGGACTAGCGAGACAGATACGCAGTATTTT
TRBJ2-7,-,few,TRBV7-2,CASSLSPPVYEQYF,TGTGCCAGCAGCTTAAGCCCGCCGGTCTACGAGCAGTACTTC
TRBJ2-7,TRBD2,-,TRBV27,CASSPGGGSVYEQYF,TGTGCCAGCAGTCCCGGCGGCGGGAGTGTCTACGAGCAGTACTTC
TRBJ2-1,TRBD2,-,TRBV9,CASSGGTRKNEQFF,TGTGCCAGCAGTGGCGGGACTAGGAAGAATGAGCAGTTCTTC
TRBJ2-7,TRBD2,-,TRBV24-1,CATSDLSGGRYEQYF,TGTGCCACCAGTGATTTGTCGGGAGGTCGCTACGAGCAGTACTTC
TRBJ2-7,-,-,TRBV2,CASKQLGNSYEQYF,TGTGCCAGCAAGCAGTTAGGGAATTCCTACGAGCAGTACTTC
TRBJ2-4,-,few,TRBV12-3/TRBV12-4,CASRVGTTKNIQYF,TGTGCCAGCAGGGTCGGGACGACCAAAAACATTCAGTACTTC
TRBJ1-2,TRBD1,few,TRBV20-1,CSAPTGTHYGYTF,TGCAGTGCCCCGACAGGGACACACTATGGCTACACCTTC
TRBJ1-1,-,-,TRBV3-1,CASSQEGLGAEAFF,TGTGCCAGCAGCCAAGAAGGTTTGGGTGCTGAAGCTTTCTTT
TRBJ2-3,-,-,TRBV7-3,CASSTLPGSTDTQYF,TGTGCCAGCAGCACCCTTCCCGGGAGCACAGATACGCAGTATTTT
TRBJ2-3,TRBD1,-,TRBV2,CASSRRTGGVGDTQYF,TGTGCCAGCAGCAGAAGGACAGGGGGAGTAGGAGATACGCAGTATTTT
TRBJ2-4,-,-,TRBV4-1,CASSPGQGDIQYF,TGCGCCAGCAGTCCCGGGCAGGGAGACATTCAGTACTTC
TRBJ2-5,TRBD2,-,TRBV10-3,CAISATSGRGNEQYF,TGTGCCATCAGTGCCACTAGCGGGAGAGGGAATGAGCAGTACTTC
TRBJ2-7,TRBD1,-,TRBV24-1,CATSDPTGTGSYEQYF,TGTGCCACCAGTGACCCGACCGGGACAGGCTCCTACGAGCAGTACTTC
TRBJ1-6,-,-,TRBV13,CASSPTRASGSPLHF,TGTGCCAGCAGCCCTACACGGGCCTCGGGGTCACCCCTCCACTTT
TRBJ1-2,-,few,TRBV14,CASSQVKVGTIYNYGYTF,TGTGCCAGCAGCCAAGTAAAGGTCGGGACAATTTATAACTATGGCTACACCTTC
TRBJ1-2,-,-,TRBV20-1,CSARDWAGEKTNYGYTF,TGCAGTGCTAGAGATTGGGCAGGGGAAAAAACTAACTATGGCTACACCTTC
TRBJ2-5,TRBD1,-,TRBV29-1,CSVWTGQEETQYF,TGCAGCGTGTGGACAGGGCAAGAGGAGACCCAGTACTTC